The entry that follows covers one T cell receptor beta chain sequence. As yet, its antigen is unknown. The source of the sample is a study of cytomegalovirus exposure and HLA in healthy donors. Overall study findings and caveats: Under 20,000 TCR beta sequences were associated with HLA alleles at 0.05 false discovery rate in a later analysis. Later analysis found that TCR beta chains associated with HLA were more clonally expanded than other, equally common chains. Analysis was carried out at a later point, and it linked a missense DCLRE1C variant to TCR beta V- and J-gene trimming. Being productive about 87% or about 30% of the time was typical of most TCR beta V segments in an earlier analysis.

V was shortened by 5 bases and J by 2 bases, with 16 bases between the two germline ends. From germline, CDR1 is MNHEY and CDR2 SMNVEV (reference sequence). CDR3 length: 16 residues. PCR was performed using 60 Vbeta and 13 Jbeta primers. Sequencing was performed with immunoSEQ multiplex PCR; in TCRdb, only in-frame clones are kept and a portion is missing. The data show 150,000 or so clones, 75% seen once. This sequence joins TRBV27 and TRBJ1-5; the D gene is possibly TRBD1 (5 bases). This TCR derives from a woman aged 40 to 50 in good health and CMV-seropositive. Input material: PBMCs. The CDR3 region has the DNA TGTGCCAGCAGTCCACAGGTAGTTGGCGGCAATCAGCCCCAGCATTTT. Amino acids: CASSPQVVGGNQPQHF.